This T cell receptor beta chain derives from a study of Ad26.COV2.S vaccination and SARS-CoV-2 variants (dated by TCRdb to the early 2020s). Background on the whole study: Donors in the vaccine arm were drawn from COV1001, a multicentre, randomized, double-blind, placebo-controlled phase I-IIa trial testing Ad26.COV2.S in healthy adults. Ad26.COV2.S was administered intramuscularly at a dose of 5x10^10 or 1x10^11 viral particles, either as one shot or as two shots given 56 days apart. Sequencing of the TCRbeta repertoire served to evaluate the specificity and breadth of SARS-CoV-2-reactive T cell receptors following Ad26.COV2.S vaccination. The TCR-sequenced set comprised about 32 samples: approximately 19 Ad26.COV2.S vaccine recipients, 5 placebo recipients and 8 SARS-CoV-2 convalescent individuals. Trial participants were randomized into five groups of five: low-dose or high-dose Ad26.COV2.S given once or twice, or placebo on both occasions. Blinding of investigators to trial group allocation was maintained during experiments and outcome assessment.

Per the publication, the treatment or condition label means: around 19 received Ad26.COV2.S at low or high dose, single or two shots; roughly 5 received placebo; per-sample allocation not given. Repertoires of vaccine and placebo recipients were sequenced from samples collected on day 63 after the first injection. In Cohort 1b, fewer than 30 adults aged 18-55 years were enrolled at a single site in Boston, USA, between 29 July and 7 August 2020. Ad26.COV2.S was a replication-incompetent adenovirus type 26 vector that expressed a prefusion-stabilized SARS-CoV-2 spike protein derived from the original Wuhan strain. TCRbeta CDR3 regions were sequenced with the immunoSEQ Assay. After extraction, genomic DNA underwent amplification by bias-controlled multiplex PCR, followed by high-throughput sequencing. Concerning the study's data processing: To quantify the absolute abundance of each unique TCRbeta CDR3 region, sequences were collapsed and filtered. Usable DNA was measured by amplifying reference genes present in all nucleated cells, and TCRbeta template counts were normalized to that usable DNA to estimate T cell fraction. Repertoire TCRs were annotated as SARS-CoV-2-specific when V gene, CDR3 amino acid sequence and J gene were exactly matched to a known reactive TCR set. The reference SARS-CoV-2 TCR set was derived from MIRA and filtered for enrichment in COVID-19-positive ImmuneCODE repertoires, a step that removed public or cross-reactive TCRs. Using the MIRA antigens, annotated TCRs were further analysed by specific ORF or by position within an ORF. Breadth was defined as annotated unique rearrangements over total unique productive rearrangements; depth was the summed frequency of those rearrangements. Two-sided Wilcoxon rank-sum tests were used to compare TCR breadth between groups. The clones in this table, taken by TCRdb from immuneACCESS, are in-frame only. Not every clone is retained; where verified, under half of the shortfall comes from an unresolved V gene, and the cause of the rest is unknown. That table furnishes V, J and clone size, whereas the DNA furnished D and trimming. This sample holds 510,000 or so clones; approximately 88% were observed only once. Jointly, the top ten make up roughly 13% of the sample.

As regards this clone: The specificity of this receptor is unknown. No much larger clonotype is one base removed from it; base qualities were not supplied.

CDR1 WNHNN and CDR2 SYGVQD were looked up in the germline V gene (reference sequence). Counted from cysteine to phenylalanine, this CDR3 has 17 amino acids. This entry keeps only the CDR3 DNA: 51 bases, framed from base 1. V is pared back by 2 bases and J by 6 bases, with 19 bases lying between the germline termini. Broad study findings and their caveats: Non-spike TCR breadth was comparable between vaccine and placebo recipients, consistent with the vaccine containing only spike. Ad26.COV2.S recipients had higher spike-specific TCR breadth than placebo recipients (P = 0.0014). The study was not powered to compare responses between vaccine doses or regimens. After vaccination, substantial breadth of spike-specific CD8+ and CD4+ T cell responses was reported. It was noted by the authors that total T cell responses may have been underestimated by the TCR breadth and depth analyses.

Here the chain combines TRBV10-1 and TRBJ2-2; the D gene is perhaps TRBD2, on 5 matching bases. The sequences come from peripheral blood, collected in a trial of Ad26.COV2.S vaccine versus placebo. The TCR was taken from a person aged 18-60 years who received the Ad26.COV2.S COVID-19 vaccine or a placebo. CDR3 region: CASSEPYPYDYAGELFF. The bases are TGCGCCAGCAGTGAGCCCTATCCGTATGACTATGCCGGGGAGCTGTTTTTT.